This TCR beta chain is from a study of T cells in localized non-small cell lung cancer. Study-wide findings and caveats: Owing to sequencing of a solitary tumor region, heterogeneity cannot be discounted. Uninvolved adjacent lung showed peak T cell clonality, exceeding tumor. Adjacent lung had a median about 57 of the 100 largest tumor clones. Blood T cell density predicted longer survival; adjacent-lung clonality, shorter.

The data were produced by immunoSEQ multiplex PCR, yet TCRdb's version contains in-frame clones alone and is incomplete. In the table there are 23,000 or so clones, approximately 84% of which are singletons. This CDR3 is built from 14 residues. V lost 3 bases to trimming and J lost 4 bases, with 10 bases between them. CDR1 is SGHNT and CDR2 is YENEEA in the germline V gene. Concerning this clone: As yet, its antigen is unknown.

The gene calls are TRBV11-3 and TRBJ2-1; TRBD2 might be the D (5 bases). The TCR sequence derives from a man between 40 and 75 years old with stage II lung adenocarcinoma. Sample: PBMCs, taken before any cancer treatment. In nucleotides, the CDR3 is TGTGCCAGCAGCTTCCAAGCGGTATACAATGAGCAGTTCTTC. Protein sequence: CASSFQAVYNEQFF.